A single sample gave rise to the 6 T cell receptor beta chains below, sequenced in a study of cytomegalovirus exposure and HLA in healthy donors. Amplification used 60 Vbeta primers and 13 Jbeta primers. Some clones are missing from TCRdb's copy, which holds only in-frame ones; the method was immunoSEQ multiplex PCR. The repertoire holds tens of thousands of clones, with roughly 79% as singletons. The sequenced sample was PBMCs. These receptors all come from a woman under 40 in good health and CMV-seronegative.

V usage is TRBV21-1 and J usage is TRBJ1-1; the DNA was not compared with TRBD1, the D call given in the table. TRBV21-1 is an annotated pseudogene. The CDR3 sequence is 14 residues long. CDR3 sequence: CASSRQGLDTEAFF. The CDR3 DNA is TGTGCCAGCAGTAGGCAGGGCTTGGACACTGAAGCTTTCTTT.

This chain links TRBV5-1 with TRBJ1-5; 8 positions match TRBD1. CDR1 SGHRS and CDR2 YFSETQ come from the germline V gene. V dropped 4 bases and J dropped 7; count of bases not matched to a gene: 7. The CDR3 spans 14 residues. The CDR3 reads CASSRTGREQPQHF. The CDR3, as DNA: TGCGCCAGCAGCCGGACAGGGAGGGAGCAGCCCCAGCATTTT. Combining the CDR3 with reference TRBV5-1 and TRBJ1-5 gives the whole variable domain KAGVTQTPRYLIKTRGQQVTLSCSPISGHRSVSWYQQTPGQGLQFLFEYFSETQRNKGNFPGRFSGRQFSNSRSEMNVSTLELGDSALYLCASSRTGREQPQHFGDGTRLSIL.

This rearrangement joins TRBV11-3 to TRBJ2-3, with unresolved D. The CDR3 is made up of 13 amino acids. Trimming stripped 4 bases from V and 5 bases from J, with 10 bases between. The germline gives CDR1 SGHNT, CDR2 YENEEA. In DNA, the CDR3 is TGTGCCAGCAGCTCGGTTGCAGGAGATACGCAGTATTTT. Protein sequence: CASSSVAGDTQYF. Full variable domain (missing parts from reference TRBV11-3 and TRBJ2-3): EAGVVQSPRYKIIEKKQPVAFWCNPISGHNTLYWYLQNLGQGPELLIRYENEEAVDDSQLPKDRFSAERLKGVDSTLKIQPAELGDSAVYLCASSSVAGDTQYFGPGTRLTVL.

This sequence joins TRBV11-2 and TRBJ2-2; D may be TRBD2 (5 bases). The CDR3 is made up of 15 amino acids. Germline CDR1 and CDR2: SGHAT and FQNNGV. The V and J ends lost 1 base and 4 bases respectively, with 10 bases between them. The CDR3 here is CASSLVIRGTGELFF. In DNA form, the CDR3 reads TGTGCCAGCAGCTTAGTAATCCGGGGCACCGGGGAGCTGTTTTTT.

The chain has TRBV6-1 and TRBJ2-3; D might be TRBD2 (6 bases). Germline CDR1 reads MNHNS; CDR2 reads SASEGT. V lost 4 bases and J lost 1, with 15 bases in between. The CDR3 length is 16 residues. CDR3 sequence (DNA): TGTGCCAGCAGTGCCAACCTGGAGGGACGCACAGATACGCAGTATTTT. As protein: CASSANLEGRTDTQYF.

The V and J genes are TRBV28 and TRBJ2-7, with TRBD2 matching 9 bases. The V and J ends lost 5 bases and 3 bases, in that order; junction bases with no gene match: 5. There are 14 residues in the CDR3. In germline, CDR1 is MDHEN, CDR2 SYDVKM. In DNA form, the CDR3 reads TGTGCCAGCAGTAGGCGGGAGGGCCTCTACGAGCAGTACTTC. The encoded protein is CASSRREGLYEQYF. The entire variable domain, with the rest obtained from reference TRBV28 and TRBJ2-7, is as follows: DVKVTQSSRYLVKRTGEKVFLECVQDMDHENMFWYRQDPGLGLRLIYFSYDVKMKEKGDIPEGYSVSREKKERFSLILESASTNQTSMYLCASSRREGLYEQYFGPGTRLTVT.